This entry describes one T cell receptor beta chain. What this receptor recognizes is not known. Base-call qualities are not available, and no considerably larger clone is one nucleotide away. Repertoires were sampled multiple times during chemoradiotherapy, which allowed clonal expansion in the tumor microenvironment to be followed. Looking up the germline V gene yields CDR1 MNHEY and CDR2 SVGAGI. Spanning cysteine to phenylalanine, the CDR3 consists of 14 amino acids. The CDR3 DNA has 42 bases and is translated from base 1. The V end loses 6 bases and the J end loses 0 bases, and a stretch of 9 bases separates them. This specimen comes from a study of chemoradiotherapy in HPV16-positive cancers (dated by TCRdb to the early 2020s). Study-wide context: Functional T-cell assays on cells from two HPV16-positive patients defined candidate HPV-specific T-cell clones and common TCR motifs. The candidate HPV-specific TCRs and motifs were subsequently tracked in TCR repertoires obtained from fewer than 95 patients with HPV-related cancers. Whether T-cell immunity against the HPV oncoproteins E6 and E7 changes during chemoradiotherapy and whether survival is affected by this immunity were examined in the study. On the study overall, not on this receptor specifically: Only a couple of HPV16-positive patients were used to derive the functional definition of HPV-specific T cells, and the survival association was reported for HPV16-positive patients. Improved recurrence-free survival in HPV16-positive patients was associated with expansion of HPV-responsive T cells during chemoradiotherapy. Expansion of candidate HPV-specific clones and E7-related TCR motifs was observed in the tumor microenvironment during treatment, whereas no such expansion was observed for non-HPV-specific T cells.

Libraries were made using the immunoSEQ multiplex PCR assay. Not all clones reach the TCRdb copy of this immuneACCESS table, which keeps in-frame sequences only. Checked studies attribute under half of the gap to unresolved V genes and leave the rest unexplained. The sample profile shows fewer than 8,500 clones; around 91% of them were found once. In total, the top ten clones hold 7% to 9% of the sample. Here the sequenced sample was tumor tissue, taken from a patient who underwent chemoradiotherapy. This chain is built from TRBV6-5 and TRBJ1-3; TRBD1 is perhaps the D gene, given 6 matching bases. The sequence came from a human donor with HPV-associated anogenital cancer. The CDR3 reads as follows: CASRGTLSGNTIYF. The nucleotide sequence reads TGTGCCAGCAGGGGGACACTCTCTGGAAACACCATATATTTT.